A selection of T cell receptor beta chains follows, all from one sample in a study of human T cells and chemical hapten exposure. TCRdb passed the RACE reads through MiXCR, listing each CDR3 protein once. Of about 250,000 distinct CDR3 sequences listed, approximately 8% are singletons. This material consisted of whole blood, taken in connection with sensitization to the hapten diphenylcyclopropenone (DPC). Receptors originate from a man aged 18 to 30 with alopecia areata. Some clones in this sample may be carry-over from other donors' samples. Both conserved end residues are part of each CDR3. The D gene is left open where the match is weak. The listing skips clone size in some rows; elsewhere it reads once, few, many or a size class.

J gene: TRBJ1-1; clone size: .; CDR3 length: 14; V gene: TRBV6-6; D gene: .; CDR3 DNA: TGTGCCAGCAGTGGAGGGGGTCGGAACACTGAAGCTTTCTTT; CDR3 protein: CASSGGGRNTEAFF
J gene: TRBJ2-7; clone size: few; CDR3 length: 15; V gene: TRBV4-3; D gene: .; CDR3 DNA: TGCGCCAGCAGCCAAGATCGGGCAAGGAGGTACGAGCAGTACTTC; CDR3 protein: CASSQDRARRYEQYF
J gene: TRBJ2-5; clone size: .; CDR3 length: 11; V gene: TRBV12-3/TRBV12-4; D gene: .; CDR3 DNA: TGTGCCAGCAGTAGCACAGGGACCCAGTACTTC; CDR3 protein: CASSSTGTQYF
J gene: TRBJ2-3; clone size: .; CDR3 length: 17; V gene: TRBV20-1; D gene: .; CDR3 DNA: TGCAGTGCTAGAGATCTTCAGGGAGATCAGTTGCCAGATACGCAGTATTTT; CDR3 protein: CSARDLQGDQLPDTQYF
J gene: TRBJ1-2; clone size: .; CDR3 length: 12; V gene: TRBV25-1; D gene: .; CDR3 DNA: TGTGCCAGCAGACAGGGCTATTATGGCTACACCTTC; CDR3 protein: CASRQGYYGYTF
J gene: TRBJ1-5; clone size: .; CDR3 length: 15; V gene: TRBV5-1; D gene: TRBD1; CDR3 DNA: TGCGCCAGCAGCGGAACAGGGGGCGTGGGTCAGCCCCAGCATTTT; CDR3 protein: CASSGTGGVGQPQHF
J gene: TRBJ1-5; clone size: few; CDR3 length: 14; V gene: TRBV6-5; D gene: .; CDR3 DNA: TGTGCCAGCAGTTACTCCAGACGAGGTCAGCCCCAGCATTTT; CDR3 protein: CASSYSRRGQPQHF
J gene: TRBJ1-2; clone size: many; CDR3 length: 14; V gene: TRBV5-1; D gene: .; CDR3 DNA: TGCGCCAGCAGCTTGGATACAGCCCCCTATGGCTACACCTTC; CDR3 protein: CASSLDTAPYGYTF
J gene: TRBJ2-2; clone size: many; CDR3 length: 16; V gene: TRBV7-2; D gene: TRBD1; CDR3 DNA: TGTGCCAGCAGCTTAGGAGACAGGGGCAACAGGGGGGAGCTGTTTTTT; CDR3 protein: CASSLGDRGNRGELFF
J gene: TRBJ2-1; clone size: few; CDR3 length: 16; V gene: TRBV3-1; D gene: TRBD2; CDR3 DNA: TGTGCCAGCAGCCAACCGGGACTAATCCCCCTCAATGAGCAGTTCTTC; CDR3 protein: CASSQPGLIPLNEQFF
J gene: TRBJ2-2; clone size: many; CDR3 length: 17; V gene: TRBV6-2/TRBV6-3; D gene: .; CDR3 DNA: TGTGCCAGCAGTTACATGTTCGAGATTCCGAACACCGGGGAGCTGTTTTTT; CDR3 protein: CASSYMFEIPNTGELFF
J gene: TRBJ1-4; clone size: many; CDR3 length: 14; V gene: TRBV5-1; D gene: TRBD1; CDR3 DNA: TGCGCCAGCAGCGTGGGGACAGGAAATGAAAAACTGTTTTTT; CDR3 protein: CASSVGTGNEKLFF
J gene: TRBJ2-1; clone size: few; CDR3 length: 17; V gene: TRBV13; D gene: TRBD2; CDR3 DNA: TGTGCCAGCAGCCCTCGCCCTACTAGCGGGTCAAGGGATGAGCAGTTCTTC; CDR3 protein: CASSPRPTSGSRDEQFF
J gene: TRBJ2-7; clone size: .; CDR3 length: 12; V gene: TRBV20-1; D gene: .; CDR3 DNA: TGCAGTGCTACGGATAGGACCGACGAGCAGTACTTC; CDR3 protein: CSATDRTDEQYF
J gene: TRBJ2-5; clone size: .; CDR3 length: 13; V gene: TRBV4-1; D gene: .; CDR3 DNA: TGCGCCACCGGTTTCACAGCGCGGGAGACCCAGTACTTC; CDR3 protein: CATGFTARETQYF
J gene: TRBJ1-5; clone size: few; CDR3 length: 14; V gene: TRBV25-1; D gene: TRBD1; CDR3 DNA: TGTGCCAGCAGTGAAATAGGGGGCGGACAGCCCCAGCATTTT; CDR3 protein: CASSEIGGGQPQHF
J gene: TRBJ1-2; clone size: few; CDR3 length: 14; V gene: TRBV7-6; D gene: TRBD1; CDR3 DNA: TGTGCCAGCAGCTGGGACGGGGACAGCTATGGCTACACCTTC; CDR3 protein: CASSWDGDSYGYTF
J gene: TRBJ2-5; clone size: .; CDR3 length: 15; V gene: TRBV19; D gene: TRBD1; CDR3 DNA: TGTGCCAGTAGTATCCGGGACAGATCTTCGGAGACCCAGTACTTC; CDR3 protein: CASSIRDRSSETQYF
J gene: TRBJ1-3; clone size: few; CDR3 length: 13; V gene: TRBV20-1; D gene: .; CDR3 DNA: TGCAGTGCTAGAGTCCCGGGGAGGAACACCATATATTTT; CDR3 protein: CSARVPGRNTIYF
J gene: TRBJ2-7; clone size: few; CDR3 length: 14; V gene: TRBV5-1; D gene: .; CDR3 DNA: TGCGCCAGCAGCTTTACAGGAAGGGACTACGAGCAGTACTTC; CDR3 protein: CASSFTGRDYEQYF
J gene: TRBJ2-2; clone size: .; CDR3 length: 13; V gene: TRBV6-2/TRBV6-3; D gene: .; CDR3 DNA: TGTGCCAGCAGCCCCGGGGGAGCCGGGGAGCTGTTTTTT; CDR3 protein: CASSPGGAGELFF
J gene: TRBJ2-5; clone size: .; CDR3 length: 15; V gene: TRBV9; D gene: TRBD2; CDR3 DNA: TGTGCCAGCAGCGTATGGGGGGGTAACCAAGAGACCCAGTACTTC; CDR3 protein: CASSVWGGNQETQYF
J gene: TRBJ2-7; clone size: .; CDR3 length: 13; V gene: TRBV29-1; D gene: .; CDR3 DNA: TGCAGCGTTGTGACAGGACTCTCCTACGAGCAGTACTTC; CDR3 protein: CSVVTGLSYEQYF
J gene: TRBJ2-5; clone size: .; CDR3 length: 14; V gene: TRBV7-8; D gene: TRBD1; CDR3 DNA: TGTGCCAGCAGCAAACAGGGGGCAGGAGAGACCCAGTACTTC; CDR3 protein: CASSKQGAGETQYF
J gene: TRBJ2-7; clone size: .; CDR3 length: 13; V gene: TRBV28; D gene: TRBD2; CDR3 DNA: TGTGCCAGCAGACTAGCGGGGGCCTACGAGCAGTACTTC; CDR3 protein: CASRLAGAYEQYF
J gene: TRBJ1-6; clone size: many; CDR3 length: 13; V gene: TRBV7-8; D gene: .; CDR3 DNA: TGTGCCAGCAGCTTAGACGAGAATTCACCCCTCCACTTT; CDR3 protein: CASSLDENSPLHF
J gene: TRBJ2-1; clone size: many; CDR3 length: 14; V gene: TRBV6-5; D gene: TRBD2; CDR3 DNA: TGTGCCAGCAGTCCGGGACTATCTTACAATGAGCAGTTCTTC; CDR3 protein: CASSPGLSYNEQFF
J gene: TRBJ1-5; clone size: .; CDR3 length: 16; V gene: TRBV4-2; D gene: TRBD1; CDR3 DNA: TGTGCCAGCAGCCATGGGACAGGGACTAGTGATCAGCCCCAGCATTTT; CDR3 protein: CASSHGTGTSDQPQHF
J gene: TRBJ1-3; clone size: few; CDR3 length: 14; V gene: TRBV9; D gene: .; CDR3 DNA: TGTGCCAGCAGCCCCGACGTTTCTGGAAACACCATATATTTT; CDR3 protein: CASSPDVSGNTIYF
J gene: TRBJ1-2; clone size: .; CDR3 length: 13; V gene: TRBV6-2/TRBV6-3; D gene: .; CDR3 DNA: TGTGCCAGCAGTTGGGTCAGAAACTATGGCTACACCTTC; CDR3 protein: CASSWVRNYGYTF
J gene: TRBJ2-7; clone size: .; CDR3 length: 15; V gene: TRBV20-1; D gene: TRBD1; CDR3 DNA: TGCAGTGCTAGAGGGGACAGGGAGAAAAACTACGAGCAGTACTTC; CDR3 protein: CSARGDREKNYEQYF
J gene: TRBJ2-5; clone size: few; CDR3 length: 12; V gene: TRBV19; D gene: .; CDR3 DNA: TGTGCCAGTAGTCAGTACCAAGAGACCCAGTACTTC; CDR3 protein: CASSQYQETQYF
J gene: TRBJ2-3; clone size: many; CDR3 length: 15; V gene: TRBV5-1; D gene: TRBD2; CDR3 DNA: TGCGCCAGCAGTGGGGCTAGCGGGGCCACAGATACGCAGTATTTT; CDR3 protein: CASSGASGATDTQYF
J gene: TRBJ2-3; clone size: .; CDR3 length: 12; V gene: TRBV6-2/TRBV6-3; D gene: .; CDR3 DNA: TGTGCCAGCAGTACTCAGCCAGATACGCAGTATTTT; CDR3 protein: CASSTQPDTQYF
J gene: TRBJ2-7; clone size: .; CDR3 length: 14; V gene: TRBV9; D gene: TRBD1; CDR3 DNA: TGTGCCAGCAGCGCGGGACAGGTCTCCTACGAGCAGTACTTC; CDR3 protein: CASSAGQVSYEQYF
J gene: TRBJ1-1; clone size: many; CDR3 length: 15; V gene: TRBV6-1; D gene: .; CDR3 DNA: TGTGCCAGCAGAGGAACCAGACTAATGAACACTGAAGCTTTCTTT; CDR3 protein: CASRGTRLMNTEAFF
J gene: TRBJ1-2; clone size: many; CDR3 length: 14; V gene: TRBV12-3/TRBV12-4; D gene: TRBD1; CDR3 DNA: TGTGCCAGCAGGGGACAGGGATTCAACTATGGCTACACCTTC; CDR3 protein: CASRGQGFNYGYTF
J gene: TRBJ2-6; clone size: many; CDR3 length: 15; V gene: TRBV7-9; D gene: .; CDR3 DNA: TGTGCCAGCAGATTATCGGGCTCTGGGGCCAACGTCCTGACTTTC; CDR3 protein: CASRLSGSGANVLTF
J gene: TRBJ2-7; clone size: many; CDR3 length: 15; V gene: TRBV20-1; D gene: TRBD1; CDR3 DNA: TGCAGTGCTATCCCTGGGACAGGGGATTGGTACGAGCAGTACTTC; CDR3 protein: CSAIPGTGDWYEQYF
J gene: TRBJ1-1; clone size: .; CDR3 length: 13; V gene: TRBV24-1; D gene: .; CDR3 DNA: TGTGCCACCAGTAACTGGAAGGACGCTGAAGCTTTCTTT; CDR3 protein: CATSNWKDAEAFF
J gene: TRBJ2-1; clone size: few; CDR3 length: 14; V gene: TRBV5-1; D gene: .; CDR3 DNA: TGCGCCAGCAGCAAGGACTGGGGGGACAATGAGCAGTTCTTC; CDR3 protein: CASSKDWGDNEQFF
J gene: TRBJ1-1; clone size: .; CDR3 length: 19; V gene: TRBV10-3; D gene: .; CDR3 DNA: TGTGCCATCAGTGAGTCGAAAGAGGGACTAAGGGGCCCGATTACTGAAGCTTTCTTT; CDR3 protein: CAISESKEGLRGPITEAFF
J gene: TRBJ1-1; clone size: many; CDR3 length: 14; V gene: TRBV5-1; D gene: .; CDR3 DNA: TGCGCCAGCAGCTTTCGGCATCCGAACACTGAAGCTTTCTTT; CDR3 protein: CASSFRHPNTEAFF
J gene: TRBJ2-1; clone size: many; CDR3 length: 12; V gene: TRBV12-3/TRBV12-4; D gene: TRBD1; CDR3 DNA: TGTGCCAGCAGTTCGGACAGGTTCGGTGGGTTCTTC; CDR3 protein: CASSSDRFGGFF
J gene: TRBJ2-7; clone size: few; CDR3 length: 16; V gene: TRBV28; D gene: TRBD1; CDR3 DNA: TGTGCCAGCAGTTCGTCGGGACAGGGGAACTCCTACGAGCAGTACTTC; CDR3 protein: CASSSSGQGNSYEQYF
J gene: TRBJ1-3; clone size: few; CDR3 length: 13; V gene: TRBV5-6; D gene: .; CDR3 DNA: TGTGCCAGCAGTCGGCAGGGAGCAAACACCATATATTTT; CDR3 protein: CASSRQGANTIYF
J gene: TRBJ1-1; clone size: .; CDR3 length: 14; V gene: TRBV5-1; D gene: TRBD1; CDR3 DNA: TGCGCCAGCAGCGCGACCGGGACAGGAAATGAAGCTTTCTTT; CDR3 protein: CASSATGTGNEAFF